A single sample gave rise to the 25 T cell receptor beta chains below, sequenced in a study of spatial heterogeneity in lung cancer. TCRdb re-called the 5' RACE reads with MiXCR, one entry per CDR3 protein. Here the sample spans some 47,000 distinct CDR3 sequences, less than 8.5% being singletons. Time point denoted: sample taken at primary tumor resection. Unsorted samples of tumor, nontumor lung or frozen PBMC had their whole RNA sequenced. Specimen: PBMCs, collected at surgery. Every receptor here comes from a female donor with early-stage non-small cell lung cancer.

This clonotype was counted between two and nine times. The chain employs TRBV9 and TRBJ2-3, with TRBD2 matching over 10 bases. With V trimmed by 0 bases and J by 2 bases, 6 bases remained unmatched. Looked up from germline, CDR1 is SGDLS and CDR2 is YYNGEE. The CDR3 consists of 17 residues. For the CDR3, the DNA is TGTGCCAGCAGCGTAGACCCTAGCGGGGGAATCACAGATACGCAGTATTTT. It specifies CASSVDPSGGITDTQYF.

This clonotype was seen repeatedly, ten times or more. The chain has TRBV6-2 or TRBV6-3 and TRBJ1-1; a possible D gene is TRBD1 (5 bases). The CDR3 is made up of 16 amino acids. Trimming pared 2 bases from V and 4 bases from J, leaving 17 bases between. Germline assignment: CDR1 MNHEY and CDR2 SVGEGT. CDR3 sequence reads: CASSYRQPLRGTEAFF. The DNA of the CDR3 is TGTGCCAGCAGTTACCGACAGCCTCTTCGGGGCACTGAAGCTTTCTTT.

This clonotype has a count of ten or more. The chain links TRBV5-6 to TRBJ2-7, with D possibly being TRBD2 (6 bases). The V end was cut by 4 bases, the J end by 2 bases, with 10 bases between. Germline V gene data show CDR1 as SGHDT and CDR2 as YYEEEE. The CDR3 sequence is 13 residues long. This chain's CDR3 is CASSPPGAYEQYF. CDR3 coding DNA: TGTGCCAGCAGCCCGCCGGGGGCCTACGAGCAGTACTTC.

J is TRBJ2-3 and V is TRBV10-3; 14 bases are a match to TRBD2. Germline V gene lookup returns CDR1 ENHRY and CDR2 SYGVKD. This CDR3 has 16 residues. Trimming cost V 6 bases and J 2 bases; bases outside gene matches: 4. The chain's CDR3 is CAIRSGLAGATDTQYF. The CDR3 bases are TGTGCCATCAGATCGGGACTAGCGGGAGCCACAGATACGCAGTATTTT.

J is TRBJ1-6 and V is TRBV9, with a possible D match to TRBD1 (5 bases). From germline, CDR1 is SGDLS and CDR2 YYNGEE. This CDR3 comprises 17 residues. The germline V and J ends were trimmed by 6 bases and 6 bases, with 22 bases remaining between them. The CDR3 coding sequence is TGTGCCAGCACCCCGGGCCCCCAGGGCATGGGTAATTCACCCCTCCACTTT. It translates to CASTPGPQGMGNSPLHF.

This clonotype was seen more than once but under ten times. The chain carries TRBV11-1 and TRBJ2-5; 7 positions match TRBD1. Germline lookup yields CDR1 SGHAT and CDR2 FQDESV (reference sequence). The CDR3 is 15 amino acids. V shed 5 bases, J shed 1 base, and the junction held 7 bases outside the gene matches. DNA of the CDR3: TGTGCCAGCAGCCCTAACGACAGGGCCCAAGAGACCCAGTACTTC. Encoded protein: CASSPNDRAQETQYF.

Ten or more counts support this clonotype. The chain employs TRBV12-3 or TRBV12-4 and TRBJ2-2, with D possibly matching TRBD1 (6 bases). Between the trimmed V and J ends, which lost 2 bases and 5 bases, there was a span of 12 bases. This CDR3 has 15 residues. The CDR3 region is CASSLKGHFTGELFF. DNA of the CDR3: TGTGCCAGCAGTTTAAAGGGACACTTTACCGGGGAGCTGTTTTTT.

This clonotype was recorded at least ten times. The gene calls are TRBV20-1 and TRBJ1-4, with 7 bases matching TRBD1. The germline V gene has CDR1 DFQATT and CDR2 SNEGSKA (reference sequence). Trimming at V came to 6 bases and at J to 8 bases, leaving 12 bases not matched to a gene. This CDR3 is 14 amino acids long. The CDR3 sequence: CSARPTGIREKLFF. DNA of the CDR3: TGCAGTGCCAGGCCGACAGGGATTCGAGAAAAACTGTTTTTT.

The table lists this clonotype with many counts. This chain uses TRBV12-3 or TRBV12-4 with TRBJ2-7, with TRBD2 matching over 8 bases. This CDR3 has 14 residues. The V segment lost 3 bases and the J segment 7 bases; nucleotides outside the gene matches: 8. The CDR3 spells CASSLGGGPWEQYF. The CDR3 bases are TGTGCCAGCAGTTTGGGCGGGGGGCCTTGGGAGCAGTACTTC.

This clonotype was observed at least ten times. V and J are TRBV4-1 and TRBJ2-4, with D unclear. Trimming left V 5 bases short and J 6 bases short, with 8 bases between. Germline CDR1 is MGHRA and CDR2 is YSYEKL. This CDR3 region has 12 residues. The CDR3: CASSETGNIQYF. CDR3 nucleotides: TGCGCCAGCAGCGAAACCGGAAACATTCAGTACTTC.

The chain combines TRBV29-1 with TRBJ1-2; D is unclear. The CDR3 sequence is 12 residues long. V was pared by 4 bases and J by 8 bases, with 14 bases between. Germline V CDR1 and CDR2: SQVTM, ANQGSEA. The CDR3: CSVVVAQEGYTF. The CDR3 nucleotides read TGCAGCGTTGTTGTCGCGCAAGAGGGCTACACCTTC.

The chain is built from TRBV20-1 and TRBJ2-2; D uncertain. CDR1 and CDR2 from the germline V gene are DFQATT and SNEGSKA (reference sequence). The CDR3 extends over 15 amino acids. Trimming took off 0 bases at V and 1 base at J, with 9 bases between the two ends. Written as DNA, the CDR3 is TGCAGTGCTAGAGATCGGGTGGTGAACACCGGGGAGCTGTTTTTT. It translates to CSARDRVVNTGELFF.

This clonotype was recorded many times. V usage is TRBV6-1 and J usage is TRBJ2-3; D gene uncertain. CDR1 is MNHNS, CDR2 SASEGT, per germline. The CDR3 totals 13 residues. The ends were cut back, 6 bases at V and 3 bases at J, with 10 bases in the middle. As DNA, the CDR3 is TGTGCCAGCAGGGGAATTGGAACAGATACGCAGTATTTT. Its protein product is CASRGIGTDTQYF.

CDR3 sequence (DNA): TGTGCCAGCAGCTTTAGCGGGGGGCCGAACACCGGGGAGCTGTTTTTT. Its protein product is CASSFSGGPNTGELFF. The rearrangement joins TRBV5-6 to TRBJ2-2; 10 nucleotides match TRBD2. Looked up from germline, CDR1 is SGHDT and CDR2 is YYEEEE. With 2 bases clipped from V and 0 bases from J, the junction kept 1 base outside the gene matches. The CDR3 runs to 16 residues. The whole variable domain, filled in from reference TRBV5-6 and TRBJ2-2, reads DAGVTQSPTHLIKTRGQQVTLRCSPKSGHDTVSWYQQALGQGPQFIFQYYEEEERQRGNFPDRFSGHQFPNYSSELNVNALLLGDSALYLCASSFSGGPNTGELFFGEGSRLTVL.

The chain combines TRBV6-5 with TRBJ2-3, with a possible D match to TRBD1 (7 bases). V lost 4 bases to trimming and J lost 6 bases, with 20 bases between them. Germline loops: CDR1 MNHEY, CDR2 SVGAGI. This CDR3 is built from 16 residues. The CDR3: CASSFWKGRGTDTQYF. DNA of the CDR3: TGTGCCAGCAGTTTTTGGAAGGGCAGGGGGACTGATACGCAGTATTTT.

This clonotype was counted between two and nine times. J is TRBJ2-3 and V is TRBV20-1, with TRBD2 matching over 10 bases. The germline gives CDR1 DFQATT, CDR2 SNEGSKA (reference sequence). The length of the CDR3 is 19 residues. V dropped 5 bases and J dropped 0; count of bases not matched to a gene: 17. CDR3 sequence (DNA): TGCAGTGCTGACCCGGGACTAGCGTTATCCGACGATAGCACAGATACGCAGTATTTT. Encoded protein: CSADPGLALSDDSTDTQYF.

In this sample, this clonotype turned up a few times. J is TRBJ1-1 and V is TRBV6-2 or TRBV6-3; D is ambiguous. Trimming pared 8 bases from V and 2 bases from J, leaving 27 bases between. The CDR3 has 18 residues. In germline, CDR1 is MNHEY, CDR2 SVGEGT. CDR3 loop: CASRLPAGLRQANTEAFF. DNA for the CDR3: TGTGCCAGCCGACTCCCCGCGGGGTTACGGCAGGCCAACACTGAAGCTTTCTTT.

This clonotype showed up many times. This chain uses TRBV10-3 with TRBJ1-2; 8 nucleotides line up with TRBD1. Germline trimming cut 3 bases from V and 8 bases from J; bases unmatched to any gene: 11. The CDR3 covers 15 residues. Germline lookup yields CDR1 ENHRY and CDR2 SYGVKD. CDR3 loop: CAISEVDRGEDGYTF. The CDR3 DNA reads TGTGCCATCAGTGAAGTAGACAGGGGTGAAGACGGCTACACCTTC.

The chain couples TRBV12-3 or TRBV12-4 to TRBJ2-1; 9 positions match TRBD1. The CDR3 runs to 13 residues. The V segment lost 11 bases and the J segment 4 bases; nucleotides outside the gene matches: 6. CDR3 sequence (DNA): TGTGCCCGCGGGACAGGGCTATACAATGAGCAGTTCTTC. This gives the protein CARGTGLYNEQFF.

This clonotype was picked up a small number of times. This chain uses TRBV4-2 with TRBJ1-3; D perhaps matches TRBD1 (5 bases). The CDR3 has 17 residues. With 1 base removed from V and 0 bases from J, the gap between germline ends came to 13 bases. The V gene's germline CDR1 is LGHNA and CDR2 YNFKEQ. CDR3 region: CASSQGRGADSGNTIYF. The CDR3 DNA follows: TGTGCCAGCAGCCAAGGCCGTGGGGCCGACTCTGGAAACACCATATATTTT.

This clonotype was seen more than once but under ten times. The rearrangement links TRBV20-1 to TRBJ1-1; D unclear. There are 14 residues in the CDR3. Trimming removed 4 bases at V and 4 bases at J, with 16 bases between. Germline V CDR1 and CDR2: DFQATT, SNEGSKA (reference sequence). CDR3 in amino acids: CSANGPGSGTEAFF. The CDR3 DNA follows: TGCAGTGCTAATGGGCCCGGATCGGGCACTGAAGCTTTCTTT.

This rearrangement joins TRBV12-3 or TRBV12-4 to TRBJ2-3; D is perhaps TRBD1 (5 bases). This CDR3 has 16 residues. Trimming cost V 6 bases and J 2 bases, with 18 bases left between them. The CDR3 nucleotides are TGTGCCAGCAGGGACAACAGAAAAGCCTACACAGATACGCAGTATTTT. The encoded protein is CASRDNRKAYTDTQYF.

The chain combines TRBV5-1 with TRBJ1-4; possible D gene TRBD1, 6 bases. The CDR3 sequence is 15 residues long. CDR1 is SGHRS and CDR2 is YFSETQ in the germline V gene. V gave up 5 bases and J gave up 4 bases, with 15 bases separating them. CDR3 amino acids: CASSWRGALNEKLFF. As DNA, the CDR3 is TGCGCCAGCAGTTGGAGGGGGGCACTTAATGAAAAACTGTTTTTT.

The genes are TRBV2 and TRBJ2-7; 8 nucleotides line up with TRBD1. Germline assignment: CDR1 SNHLY and CDR2 FYNNEI. The CDR3 covers 15 residues. V was pared by 3 bases and J by 0 bases, with 4 bases of the junction left unmatched. This CDR3 is CASSEQGASSYEQYF. CDR3 nucleotides: TGTGCCAGCAGTGAGCAGGGGGCTAGCTCCTACGAGCAGTACTTC.

Remarks on this clonotype: A read error may be the cause here, since a much bigger clone is one base away. The chain employs TRBV12-3 or TRBV12-4 and TRBJ1-6; no reliable D call. The length of the CDR3 is 12 residues. CDR3: CASSSLSSPPHF. CDR3 coding DNA: TGTGCCAGCAGTAGTCTCTCTTCACCCCCCCACTTT.